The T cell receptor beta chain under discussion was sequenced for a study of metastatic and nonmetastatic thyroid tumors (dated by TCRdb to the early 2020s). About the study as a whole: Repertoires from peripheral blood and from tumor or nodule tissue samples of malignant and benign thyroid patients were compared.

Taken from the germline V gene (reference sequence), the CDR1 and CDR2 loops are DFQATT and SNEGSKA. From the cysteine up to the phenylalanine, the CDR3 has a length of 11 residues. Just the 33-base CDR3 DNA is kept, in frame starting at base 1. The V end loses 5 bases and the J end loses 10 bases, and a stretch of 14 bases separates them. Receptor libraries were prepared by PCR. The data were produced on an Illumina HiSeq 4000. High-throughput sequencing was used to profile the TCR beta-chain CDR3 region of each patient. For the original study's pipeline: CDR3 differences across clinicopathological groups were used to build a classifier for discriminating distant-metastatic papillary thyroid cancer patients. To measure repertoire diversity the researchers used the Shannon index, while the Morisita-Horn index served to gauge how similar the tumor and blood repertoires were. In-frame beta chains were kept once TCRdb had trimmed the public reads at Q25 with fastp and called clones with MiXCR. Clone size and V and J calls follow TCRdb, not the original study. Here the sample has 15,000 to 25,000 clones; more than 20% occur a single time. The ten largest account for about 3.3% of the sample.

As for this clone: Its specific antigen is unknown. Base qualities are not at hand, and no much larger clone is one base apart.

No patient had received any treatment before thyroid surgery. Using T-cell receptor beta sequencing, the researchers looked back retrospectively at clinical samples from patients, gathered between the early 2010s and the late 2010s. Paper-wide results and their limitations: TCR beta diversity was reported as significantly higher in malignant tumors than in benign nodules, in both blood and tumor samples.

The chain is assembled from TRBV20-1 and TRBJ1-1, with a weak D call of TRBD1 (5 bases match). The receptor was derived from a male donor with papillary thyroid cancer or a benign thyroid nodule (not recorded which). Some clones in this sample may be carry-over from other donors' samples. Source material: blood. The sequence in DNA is TGCAGTGCTCCCGCAGGGAGAGGAGCTTTCTTT. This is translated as CSAPAGRGAFF.